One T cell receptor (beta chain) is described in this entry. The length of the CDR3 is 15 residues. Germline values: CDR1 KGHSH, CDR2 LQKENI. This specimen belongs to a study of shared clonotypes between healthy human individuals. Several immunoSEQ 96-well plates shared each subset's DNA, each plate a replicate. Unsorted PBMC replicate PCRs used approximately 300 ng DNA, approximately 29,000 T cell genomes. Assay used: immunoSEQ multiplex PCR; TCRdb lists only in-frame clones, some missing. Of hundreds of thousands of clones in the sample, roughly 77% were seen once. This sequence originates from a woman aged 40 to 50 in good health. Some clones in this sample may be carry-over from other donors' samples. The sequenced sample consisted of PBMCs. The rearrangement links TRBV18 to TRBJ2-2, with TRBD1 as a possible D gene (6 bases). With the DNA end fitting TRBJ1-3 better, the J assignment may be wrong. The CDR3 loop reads CASSPGGASGNTIYF. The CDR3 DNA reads TGTGCCAGCTCACCCGGGGGCGCTTCTGGAAACACCATATATTTT.